By proportion, the clone carrying this T cell receptor (beta chain) is medium-sized. Its antigen is undetermined. Trimming took 4 bases from V and 7 from J; bases not matched to a gene: 21. In germline, CDR1 is MNHNS, CDR2 SASEGT. The CDR3 is 20 residues long. Clones were sequenced by immunoSEQ multiplex PCR, and TCRdb holds only the in-frame ones, with some missing. The table records about 24,000 clones, about 60% of them present only once. These data belong to a study of T cells in narcolepsy. Findings and caveats of the study: Same-patient CSF and blood CD4+ T cell clonotypes included HCRT-specific and TRIB2-specific autoreactive ones.

Sample: memory (CD45RA-) CD4+ T cells from blood. The V gene is TRBV6-1, the J gene TRBJ2-1, with TRBD1 matching over 11 bases. This clonotype was sampled from a human donor in good health. This chain's CDR3 is CASSGGTLRTGGAALNEQFF. CDR3 DNA sequence: TGTGCCAGCAGTGGAGGCACCCTGAGGACAGGGGGCGCGGCCCTGAATGAGCAGTTCTTC.